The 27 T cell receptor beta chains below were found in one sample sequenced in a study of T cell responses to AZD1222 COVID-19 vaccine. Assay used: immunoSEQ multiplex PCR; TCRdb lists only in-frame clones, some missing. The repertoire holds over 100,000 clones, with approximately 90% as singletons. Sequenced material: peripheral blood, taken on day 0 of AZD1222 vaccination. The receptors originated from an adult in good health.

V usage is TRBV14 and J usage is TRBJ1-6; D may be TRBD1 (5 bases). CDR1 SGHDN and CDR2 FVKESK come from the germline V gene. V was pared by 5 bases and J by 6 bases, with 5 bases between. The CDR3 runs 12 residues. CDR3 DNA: TGTGCCAGCAGCGGGGGTAATTCACCCCTCCACTTT. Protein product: CASSGGNSPLHF.

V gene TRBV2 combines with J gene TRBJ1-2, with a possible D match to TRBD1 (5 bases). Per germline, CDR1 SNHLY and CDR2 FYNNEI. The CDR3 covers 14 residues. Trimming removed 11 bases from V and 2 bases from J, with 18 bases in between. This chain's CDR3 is CAAPLTATNYGYTF. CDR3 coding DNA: TGTGCCGCCCCTCTGACAGCAACCAACTATGGCTACACCTTC.

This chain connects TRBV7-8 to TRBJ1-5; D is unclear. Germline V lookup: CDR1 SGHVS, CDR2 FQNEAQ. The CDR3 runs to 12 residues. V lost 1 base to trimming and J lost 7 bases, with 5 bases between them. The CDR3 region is CASSLVEQPQHF. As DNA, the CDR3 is TGTGCCAGCAGCTTAGTCGAGCAGCCCCAGCATTTT.

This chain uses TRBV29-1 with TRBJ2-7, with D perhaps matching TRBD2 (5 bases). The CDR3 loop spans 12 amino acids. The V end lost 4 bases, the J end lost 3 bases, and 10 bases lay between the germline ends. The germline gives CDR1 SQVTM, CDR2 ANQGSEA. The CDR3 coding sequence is TGCAGCGTTGCGGTTCGGGGCTACGAGCAGTACTTC. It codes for CSVAVRGYEQYF.

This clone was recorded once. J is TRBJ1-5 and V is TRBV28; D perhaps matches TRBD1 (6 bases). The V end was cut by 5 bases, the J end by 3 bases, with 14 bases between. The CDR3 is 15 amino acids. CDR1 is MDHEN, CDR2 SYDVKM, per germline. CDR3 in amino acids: CASSPPGQFNQPQHF. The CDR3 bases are TGTGCCAGCAGTCCCCCAGGACAGTTCAATCAGCCCCAGCATTTT.

CDR3 in amino acids: CASIRGTGGHEQFF. The DNA for the CDR3 is TGTGCCAGCATCCGAGGGACAGGGGGGCATGAGCAGTTCTTC. This sequence joins TRBV6-5 and TRBJ2-1; 11 bases align to TRBD1. Germline V gene sequence: CDR1 MNHEY, CDR2 SVGAGI. V lost 7 bases to trimming and J lost 8 bases; unmatched junction nucleotides: 7. The CDR3 loop spans 14 amino acids.

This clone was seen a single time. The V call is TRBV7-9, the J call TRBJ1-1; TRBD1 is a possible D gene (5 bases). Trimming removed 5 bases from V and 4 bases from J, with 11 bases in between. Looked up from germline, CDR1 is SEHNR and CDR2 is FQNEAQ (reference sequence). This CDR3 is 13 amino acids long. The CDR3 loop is CASSAGLGTEAFF. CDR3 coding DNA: TGTGCCAGCAGCGCGGGACTGGGCACTGAAGCTTTCTTT.

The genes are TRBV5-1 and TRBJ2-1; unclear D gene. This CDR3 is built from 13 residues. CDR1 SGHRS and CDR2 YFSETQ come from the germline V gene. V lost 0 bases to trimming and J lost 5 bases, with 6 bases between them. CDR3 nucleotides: TGCGCCAGCAGCTTGGCAAGGAACAATGAGCAGTTCTTC. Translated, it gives CASSLARNNEQFF.

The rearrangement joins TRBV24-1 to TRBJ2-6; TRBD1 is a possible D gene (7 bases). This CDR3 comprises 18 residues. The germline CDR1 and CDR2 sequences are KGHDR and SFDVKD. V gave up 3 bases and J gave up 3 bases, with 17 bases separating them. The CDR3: CATSDPQGGTIGANVLTF. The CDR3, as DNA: TGTGCCACCAGTGATCCGCAGGGGGGTACAATTGGGGCCAACGTCCTGACTTTC.

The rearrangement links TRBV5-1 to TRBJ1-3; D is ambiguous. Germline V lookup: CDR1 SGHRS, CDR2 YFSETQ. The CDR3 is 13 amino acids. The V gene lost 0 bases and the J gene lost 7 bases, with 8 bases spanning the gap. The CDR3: CASSLDGVNTIYF. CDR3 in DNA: TGCGCCAGCAGCTTGGACGGGGTGAACACCATATATTTT.

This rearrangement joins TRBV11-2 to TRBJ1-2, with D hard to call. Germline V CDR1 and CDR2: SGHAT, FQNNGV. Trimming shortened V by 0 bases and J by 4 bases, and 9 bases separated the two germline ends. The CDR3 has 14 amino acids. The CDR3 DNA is TGTGCCAGCAGCTTAGATAGGCAGAGCTATGGCTACACCTTC. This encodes CASSLDRQSYGYTF.

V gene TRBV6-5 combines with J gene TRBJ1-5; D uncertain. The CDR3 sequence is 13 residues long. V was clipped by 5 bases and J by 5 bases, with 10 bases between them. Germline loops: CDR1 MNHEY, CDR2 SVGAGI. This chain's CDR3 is CASSPQWDQPQHF. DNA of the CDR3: TGTGCCAGCAGTCCACAGTGGGATCAGCCCCAGCATTTT.

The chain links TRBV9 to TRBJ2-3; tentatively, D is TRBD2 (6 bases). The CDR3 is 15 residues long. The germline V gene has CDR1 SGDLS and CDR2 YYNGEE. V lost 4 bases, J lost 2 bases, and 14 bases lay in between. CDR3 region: CASSRRDSNTDTQYF. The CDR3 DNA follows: TGTGCCAGCAGCCGCCGGGACTCCAACACAGATACGCAGTATTTT.

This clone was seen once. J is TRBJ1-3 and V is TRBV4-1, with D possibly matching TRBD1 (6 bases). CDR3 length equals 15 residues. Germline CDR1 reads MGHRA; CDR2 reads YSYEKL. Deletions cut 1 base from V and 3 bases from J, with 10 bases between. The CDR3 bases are TGCGCCAGCAGCCAAGCAAGGACAGTTGGAAACACCATATATTTT. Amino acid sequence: CASSQARTVGNTIYF.

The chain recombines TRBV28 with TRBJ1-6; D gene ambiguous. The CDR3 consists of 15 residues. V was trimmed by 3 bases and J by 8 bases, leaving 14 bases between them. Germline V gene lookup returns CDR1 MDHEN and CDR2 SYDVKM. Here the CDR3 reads CASSFRVRSYSPLHF. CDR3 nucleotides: TGTGCCAGCAGTTTTCGGGTCAGGTCCTATTCACCCCTCCACTTT.

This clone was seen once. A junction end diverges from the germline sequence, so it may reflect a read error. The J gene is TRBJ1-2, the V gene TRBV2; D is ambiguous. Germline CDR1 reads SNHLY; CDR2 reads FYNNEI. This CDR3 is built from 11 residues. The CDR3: CASSEGLPYPF. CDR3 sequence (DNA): TGTGCCAGCAGTGAAGGCCTTCCATACCCCTTC. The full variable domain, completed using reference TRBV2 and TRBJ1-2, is EPEVTQTPSHQVTQMGQEVILRCVPISNHLYFYWYRQILGQKVEFLVSFYNNEISEKSEIFDDQFSVERPDGSNFTLKIRSTKLEDSAMYFCASSEGLPYPFGSGTRLTVV.

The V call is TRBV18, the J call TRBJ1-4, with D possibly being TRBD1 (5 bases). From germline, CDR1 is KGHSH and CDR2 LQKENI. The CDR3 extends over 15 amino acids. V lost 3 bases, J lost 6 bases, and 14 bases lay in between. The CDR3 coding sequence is TGTGCCAGCTCACCGCGGGACGGGTGGCATGAAAAACTGTTTTTT. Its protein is CASSPRDGWHEKLFF.

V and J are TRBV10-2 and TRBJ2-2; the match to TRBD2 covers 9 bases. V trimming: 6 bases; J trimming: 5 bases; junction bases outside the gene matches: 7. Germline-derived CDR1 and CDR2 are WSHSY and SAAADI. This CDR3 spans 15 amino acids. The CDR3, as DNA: TGCGCCAGCAGGGCGGGGGGGCCTGTTACCGGGGAGCTGTTTTTT. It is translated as CASRAGGPVTGELFF.

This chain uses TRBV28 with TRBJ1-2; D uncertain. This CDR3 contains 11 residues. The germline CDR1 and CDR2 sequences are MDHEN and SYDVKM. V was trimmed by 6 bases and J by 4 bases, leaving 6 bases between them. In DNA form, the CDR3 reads TGTGCCAGCAGCCCAAGCTATGGCTACACCTTC. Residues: CASSPSYGYTF.

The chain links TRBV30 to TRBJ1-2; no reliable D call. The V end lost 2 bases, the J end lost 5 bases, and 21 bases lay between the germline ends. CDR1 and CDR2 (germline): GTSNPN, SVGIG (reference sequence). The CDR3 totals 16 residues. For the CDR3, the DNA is TGTGCCTGGAGTTGGGCTGGCGGTTCCGTAACTTATGGCTACACCTTC. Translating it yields CAWSWAGGSVTYGYTF. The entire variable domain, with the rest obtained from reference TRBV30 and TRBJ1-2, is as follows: SQTIHQWPATLVQPVGSPLSLECTVEGTSNPNLYWYRQAAGRGLQLLFYSVGIGQISSEVPQNLSASRPQDRQFILSSKKLLLSDSGFYLCAWSWAGGSVTYGYTFGSGTRLTVV.

The CDR3: CASSPFSPLHF. The CDR3, as DNA: TGTGCCAGCAGCCCCTTTTCACCCCTCCACTTT. This chain connects TRBV12-1 to TRBJ1-6. TRBV12-1 is listed as a pseudogene. This CDR3 has 11 residues.

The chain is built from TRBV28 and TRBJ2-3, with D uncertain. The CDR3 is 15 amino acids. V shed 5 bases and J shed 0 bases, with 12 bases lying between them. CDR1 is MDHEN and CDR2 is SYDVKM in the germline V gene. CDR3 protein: CASSESQWSTDTQYF. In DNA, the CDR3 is TGTGCCAGCAGTGAAAGTCAGTGGAGCACAGATACGCAGTATTTT.

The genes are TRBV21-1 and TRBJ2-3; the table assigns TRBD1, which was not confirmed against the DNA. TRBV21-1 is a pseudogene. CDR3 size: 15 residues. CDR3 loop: CASSKIYRARDTQYF. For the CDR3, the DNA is TGTGCCAGCAGCAAGATCTACAGGGCGAGAGATACGCAGTATTTT.

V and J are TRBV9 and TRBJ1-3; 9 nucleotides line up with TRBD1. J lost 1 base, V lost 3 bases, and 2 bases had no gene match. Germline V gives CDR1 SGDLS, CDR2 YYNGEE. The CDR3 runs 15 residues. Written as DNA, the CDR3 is TGTGCCAGCAGCGCACAGGGGGCTTCTGGAAACACCATATATTTT. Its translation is CASSAQGASGNTIYF. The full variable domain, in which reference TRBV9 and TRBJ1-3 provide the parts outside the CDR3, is DSGVTQTPKHLITATGQRVTLRCSPRSGDLSVYWYQQSLDQGLQFLIQYYNGEERAKGNILERFSAQQFPDLHSELNLSSLELGDSALYFCASSAQGASGNTIYFGEGSWLTVV.

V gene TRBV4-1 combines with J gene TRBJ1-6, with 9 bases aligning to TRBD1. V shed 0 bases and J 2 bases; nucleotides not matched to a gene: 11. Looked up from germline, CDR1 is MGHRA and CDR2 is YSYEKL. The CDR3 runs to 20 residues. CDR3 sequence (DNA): TGCGCCAGCAGCCAAGAGTCTCTCCGGGACAGGGTTGCCTATAATTCACCCCTCCACTTT. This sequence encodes CASSQESLRDRVAYNSPLHF.

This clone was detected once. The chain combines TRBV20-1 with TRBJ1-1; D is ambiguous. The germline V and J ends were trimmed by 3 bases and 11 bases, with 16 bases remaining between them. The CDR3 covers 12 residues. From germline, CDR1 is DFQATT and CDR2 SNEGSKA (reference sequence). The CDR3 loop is CSASEEPGNAFF. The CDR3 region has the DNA TGCAGTGCTAGTGAGGAACCGGGCAACGCTTTCTTT.

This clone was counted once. CDR3 protein: CAISPTGFSSEAFF. DNA of the CDR3: TGTGCCATCAGTCCGACAGGGTTCAGCTCTGAAGCTTTCTTT. The rearrangement links TRBV10-3 to TRBJ1-1; 7 bases are shared with TRBD1. J lost 6 bases, V lost 5 bases, and 9 bases had no gene match. Germline V CDR1 and CDR2: ENHRY, SYGVKD. This CDR3 has 14 residues.